The 9 T cell receptor beta chains given below trace back to one sample, sequenced in a study of T cells in Graves' hyperthyroidism and ophthalmopathy. Amplified TCR beta CDR3 regions derived from RNA transcripts. HTBI primers were the set used in a first-round RT-PCR of the TCR CDR3. A single record per CDR3 protein comes from TCRdb applying MiXCR to the multiplex PCR reads. The sample shows a few hundred thousand distinct CDR3 sequences, roughly 13% of them seen only once. Sequenced: blood. These receptor sequences come from a woman aged 18-29 years with Graves' hyperthyroidism.

This sequence joins TRBV14 and TRBJ2-2, with 9 bases identical to TRBD2. This CDR3 comprises 16 residues. V was pared by 4 bases and J by 1 base, with 4 bases of the junction left unmatched. The germline CDR1 and CDR2 sequences are SGHDN and FVKESK. CDR3 sequence reads: CASSRTSGWNTGELFF. The CDR3 nucleotides read TGTGCCAGCAGCCGAACTAGCGGGTGGAACACCGGGGAGCTGTTTTTT.

The rearrangement links TRBV28 to TRBJ2-6, with D perhaps being TRBD1 or TRBD2 (6 bases each). Trimming took off 6 bases at V and 0 bases at J, with 24 bases between the two ends. This CDR3 contains 20 residues. Germline assignment: CDR1 MDHEN and CDR2 SYDVKM. The CDR3 DNA sequence: TGTGCCAGCAGGTTACCGGGGGCGGGGCCGCCGAGCTCTGGGGCCAACGTCCTGACTTTC. Translated: CASRLPGAGPPSSGANVLTF.

The sample holds many counts of this clonotype. The J gene is TRBJ2-7, the V gene TRBV12-3 or TRBV12-4; the match to TRBD1 covers 10 bases. CDR3 size: 13 residues. V was clipped by 6 bases and J by 7 bases; unmatched bases: 6. The CDR3 sequence: CASSGQGVREQYF. The CDR3 DNA is TGTGCCAGCAGCGGACAGGGGGTCCGGGAGCAGTACTTC.

The table lists this clonotype with many counts. The gene calls are TRBV19 and TRBJ2-1, with D uncertain. With 4 bases removed from V and 0 bases from J, the gap between germline ends came to 16 bases. Germline CDR1 is LNHDA and CDR2 is SQIVND (reference sequence). The CDR3 has 17 amino acids. The CDR3 protein is CASSTQATRSSYNEQFF. The CDR3, as DNA: TGTGCCAGTAGTACCCAGGCTACCCGTAGCTCCTACAATGAGCAGTTCTTC.

This clonotype has a handful of counts. The chain is built from TRBV5-4 and TRBJ2-1; D remains ambiguous. Germline V CDR1 and CDR2: SGHNT, YYREEE (reference sequence). Trimming removed 0 bases from V and 2 bases from J, with 12 bases in between. The CDR3 extends over 16 amino acids. CDR3 region: CASSLEVLRAYNEQFF. The CDR3 DNA reads as TGTGCCAGCAGCTTGGAAGTACTCCGAGCCTACAATGAGCAGTTCTTC.

This clonotype was seen repeatedly, ten times or more. V and J are TRBV7-3 and TRBJ2-7, with 11 bases lining up with TRBD2. This CDR3 comprises 15 residues. Germline values: CDR1 SGHTA, CDR2 FQGTGA. The V gene end was trimmed by 5 bases and the J gene end by 5 bases; junction bases not matched to a gene: 8. CDR3 in DNA: TGTGCCAGCAGCCCGGGGACTAGCGGTATCGACGAGCAGTACTTC. Its translation: CASSPGTSGIDEQYF.

This clonotype was observed a handful of times. The rearrangement links TRBV18 to TRBJ1-6, with D possibly matching TRBD1 (6 bases). Per germline, CDR1 KGHSH and CDR2 LQKENI. Trimming shortened V by 2 bases and J by 8 bases, and 13 bases separated the two germline ends. This CDR3 is built from 15 residues. The CDR3 DNA reads as TGTGCCAGCTCACCAAACAGGGTATCAGATTCACCCCTCCACTTT. This encodes CASSPNRVSDSPLHF.

This clonotype was counted ten times or more. The rearrangement links TRBV27 to TRBJ2-7; D not certain. V lost 2 bases and J lost 4, with 9 bases in between. Germline CDR1 MNHEY, CDR2 SMNVEV (reference sequence). This CDR3 region has 13 residues. CDR3 region: CASSLRSTYEQYF. The CDR3 DNA sequence: TGTGCCAGCAGTTTACGGTCAACTTACGAGCAGTACTTC.

The chain carries TRBV12-3 or TRBV12-4 and TRBJ2-3; 9 bases align to TRBD2. This CDR3 comprises 18 residues. V trimming: 2 bases; J trimming: 2 bases; junction bases outside the gene matches: 11. This chain's CDR3 is CASSLLRASGAVTDTQYF. The CDR3 DNA sequence: TGTGCCAGCAGTTTACTCAGGGCTAGCGGGGCTGTCACAGATACGCAGTATTTT.